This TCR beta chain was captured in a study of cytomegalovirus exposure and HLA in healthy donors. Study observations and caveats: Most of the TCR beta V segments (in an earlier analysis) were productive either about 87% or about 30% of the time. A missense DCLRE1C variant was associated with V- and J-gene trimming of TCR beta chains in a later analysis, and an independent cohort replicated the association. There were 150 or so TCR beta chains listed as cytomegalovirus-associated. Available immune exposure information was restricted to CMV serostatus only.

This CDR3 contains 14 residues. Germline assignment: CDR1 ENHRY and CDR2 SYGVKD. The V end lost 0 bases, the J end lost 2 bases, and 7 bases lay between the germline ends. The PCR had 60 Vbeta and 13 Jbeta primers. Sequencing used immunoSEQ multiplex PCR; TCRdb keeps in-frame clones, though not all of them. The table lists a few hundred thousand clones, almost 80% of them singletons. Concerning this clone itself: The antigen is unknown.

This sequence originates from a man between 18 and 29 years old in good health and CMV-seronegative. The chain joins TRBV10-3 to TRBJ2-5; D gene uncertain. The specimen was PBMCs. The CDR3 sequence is CAISESRQQETQYF. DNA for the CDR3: TGTGCCATCAGTGAGTCGCGGCAGCAAGAGACCCAGTACTTC.